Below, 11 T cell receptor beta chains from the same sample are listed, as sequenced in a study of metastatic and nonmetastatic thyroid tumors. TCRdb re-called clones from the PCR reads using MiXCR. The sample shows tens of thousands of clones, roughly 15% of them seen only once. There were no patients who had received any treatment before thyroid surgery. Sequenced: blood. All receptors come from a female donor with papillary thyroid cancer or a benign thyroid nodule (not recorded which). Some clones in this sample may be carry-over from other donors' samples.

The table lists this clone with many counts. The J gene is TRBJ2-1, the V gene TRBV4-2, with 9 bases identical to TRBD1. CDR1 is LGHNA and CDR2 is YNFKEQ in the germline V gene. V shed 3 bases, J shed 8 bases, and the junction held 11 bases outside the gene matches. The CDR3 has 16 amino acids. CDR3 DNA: TGTGCCAGCAGCCAGGCACAGGGGGCCGCAATCTATGAGCAGTTCTTC. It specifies CASSQAQGAAIYEQFF.

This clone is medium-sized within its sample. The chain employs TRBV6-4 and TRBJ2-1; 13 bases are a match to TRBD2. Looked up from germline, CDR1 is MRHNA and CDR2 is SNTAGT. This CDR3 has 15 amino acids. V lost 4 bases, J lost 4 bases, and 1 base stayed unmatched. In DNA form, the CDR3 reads TGTGCCAGCAGTGCGGGACTAGCGGGGTACAATGAGCAGTTCTTC. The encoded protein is CASSAGLAGYNEQFF.

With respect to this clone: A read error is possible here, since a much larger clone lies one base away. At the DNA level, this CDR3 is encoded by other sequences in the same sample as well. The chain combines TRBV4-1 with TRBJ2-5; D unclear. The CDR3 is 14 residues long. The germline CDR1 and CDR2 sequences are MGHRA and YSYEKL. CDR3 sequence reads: CASNFIGSQETQYF. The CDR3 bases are TGCGCCAGCAACTTTATAGGATCCCAAGAGACCCAGTATTTC.

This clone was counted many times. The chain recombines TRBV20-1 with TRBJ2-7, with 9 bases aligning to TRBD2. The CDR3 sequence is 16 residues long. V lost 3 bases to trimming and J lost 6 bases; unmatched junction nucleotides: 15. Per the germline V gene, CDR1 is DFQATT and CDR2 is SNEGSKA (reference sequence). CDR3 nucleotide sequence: TGCAGTGCTAGGATCACAGGTCTGGGCGGGAGGGGCGAGCAGTACTTC. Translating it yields CSARITGLGGRGEQYF.

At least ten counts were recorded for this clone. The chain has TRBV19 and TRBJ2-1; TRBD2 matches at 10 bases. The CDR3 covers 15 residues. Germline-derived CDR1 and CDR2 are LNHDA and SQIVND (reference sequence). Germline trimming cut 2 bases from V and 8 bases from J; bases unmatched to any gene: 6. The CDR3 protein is CASSIRAGGKDEQFF. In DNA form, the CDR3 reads TGTGCCAGTAGTATAAGAGCGGGAGGGAAGGATGAGCAGTTCTTC.

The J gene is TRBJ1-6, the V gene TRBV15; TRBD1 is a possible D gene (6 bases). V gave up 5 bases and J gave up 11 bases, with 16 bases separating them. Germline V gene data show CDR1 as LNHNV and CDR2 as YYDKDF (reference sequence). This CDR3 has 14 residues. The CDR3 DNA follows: TGTGCCACCAGCTTACAGGGTCGGTCGGCACCCCTCCACTTT. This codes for CATSLQGRSAPLHF. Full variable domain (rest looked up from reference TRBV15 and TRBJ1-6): DAMVIQNPRYQVTQFGKPVTLSCSQTLNHNVMYWYQQKSSQAPKLLFHYYDKDFNNEADTPDNFQSRRPNTSFCFLDIRSPGLGDTAMYLCATSLQGRSAPLHFGNGTRLTVT.

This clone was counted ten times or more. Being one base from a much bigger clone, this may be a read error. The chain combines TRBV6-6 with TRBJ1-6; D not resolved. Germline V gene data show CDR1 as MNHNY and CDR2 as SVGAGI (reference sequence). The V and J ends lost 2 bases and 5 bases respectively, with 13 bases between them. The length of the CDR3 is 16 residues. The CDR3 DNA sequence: TGTGCCAGCAGTTACGGAGACCGGGCCCATAATTCACCCCTCCACTTT. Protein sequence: CASSYGDRAHNSPLHF.

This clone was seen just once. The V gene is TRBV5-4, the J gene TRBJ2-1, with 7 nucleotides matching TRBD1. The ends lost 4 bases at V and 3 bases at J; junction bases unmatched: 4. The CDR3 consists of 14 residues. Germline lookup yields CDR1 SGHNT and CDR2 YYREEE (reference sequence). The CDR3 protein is CASSVTGIYNEQFF. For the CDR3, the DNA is TGTGCCAGCAGCGTGACAGGGATCTACAATGAGCAGTTCTTC.

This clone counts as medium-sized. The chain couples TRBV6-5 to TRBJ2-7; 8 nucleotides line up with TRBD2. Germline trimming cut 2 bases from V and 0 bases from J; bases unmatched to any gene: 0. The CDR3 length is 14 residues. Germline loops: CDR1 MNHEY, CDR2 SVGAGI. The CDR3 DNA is TGTGCCAGCAGTTACAGCGGGAGCTCCTACGAGCAGTACTTC. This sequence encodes CASSYSGSSYEQYF.

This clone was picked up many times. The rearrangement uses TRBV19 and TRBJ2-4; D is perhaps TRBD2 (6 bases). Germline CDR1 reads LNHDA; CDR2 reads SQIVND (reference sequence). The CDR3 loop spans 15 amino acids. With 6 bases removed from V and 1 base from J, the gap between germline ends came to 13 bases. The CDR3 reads CASRELAGAKNIQYF. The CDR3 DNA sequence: TGTGCCAGTAGGGAACTAGCAGGGGCCAAAAACATTCAGTACTTC.

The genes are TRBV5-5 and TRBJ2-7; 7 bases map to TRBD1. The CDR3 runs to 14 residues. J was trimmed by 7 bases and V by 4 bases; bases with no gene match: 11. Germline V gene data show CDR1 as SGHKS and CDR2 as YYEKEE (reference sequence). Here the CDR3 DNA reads TGTGCCAGCAGCCCAGGGTCCCCAGGGGGTGAGCAGTACTTC. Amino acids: CASSPGSPGGEQYF.